This entry concerns a single TCR beta chain. As yet, its antigen is unknown. With 60 Vbeta and 13 Jbeta primers, the PCR was carried out. Sequencing was performed with immunoSEQ multiplex PCR; in TCRdb, only in-frame clones are kept and a portion is missing. The profile shows a few hundred thousand clones, roughly 84% of them singletons. This specimen comes from a study of cytomegalovirus exposure and HLA in healthy donors. Study observations and caveats: Sequences of the TCR beta chain were said to predict the HLA-A and HLA-B alleles of most subjects accurately.

J lost 8 bases, V lost 0 bases, and 13 bases had no gene match. Germline lookup yields CDR1 SGHDT and CDR2 YYEEEE. This CDR3 has 17 residues. This clonotype originated in a girl between 10 and 17 years old in good health and CMV-seronegative. The sequencing input was PBMCs. The chain has TRBV5-6 and TRBJ2-2; TRBD2 aligns across 7 bases. CDR3 sequence: CASSLVSREWFIGELFF. The CDR3 coding sequence is TGTGCCAGCAGCTTGGTGTCGCGGGAGTGGTTTATTGGGGAGCTGTTTTTT.